These 29 T cell receptor beta chains were sequenced from one sample in a study of breast tumors, draining lymph nodes, adjacent tissues (dated by TCRdb to about 2016). The library was made by multiplex PCR. Sequencing relied on an Illumina HiSeq 2000. The public reads were run again by TCRdb, first through fastp at Q25 and then through MiXCR, and only productive beta chains were kept. Each CDR3 protein gets just one entry, which takes the most common genes and DNA from the rows behind it. Recorded for this sample are over 200,000 distinct CDR3 sequences; nearly 35% of them occurred a single time. The ten largest clonotypes hold about 3.9% of the sample. The lymph node samples were taken from the axillary draining lymph nodes of breast cancer patients. The source material was axillary lymph node tissue. All receptors come from a female donor with breast cancer. Some clones in this sample may be carry-over from other donors' samples.

In this sample, this clonotype turned up many times. The rearrangement uses TRBV4-1 and TRBJ1-4, with 8 bases that match TRBD1. Germline V lookup: CDR1 MGHRA, CDR2 YSYEKL. The trim removed 4 bases at V and 7 bases at J, leaving 23 bases unmatched. The CDR3 is made up of 20 amino acids. Here the CDR3 reads CASSLRSNRNTGGSAEKLFF. DNA of the CDR3: TGCGCCAGCAGCCTCAGATCGAACCGCAATACAGGGGGATCGGCTGAAAAACTGTTTTTT.

This clonotype was observed a handful of times. The genes are TRBV7-3 and TRBJ2-5; D tentatively reads TRBD1 or TRBD2 (5 bases each). Germline CDR1 is SGHTA and CDR2 is FQGTGA. Trimming shortened V by 6 bases and J by 0 bases, and 17 bases separated the two germline ends. The CDR3 loop spans 16 amino acids. The CDR3 region is CASSPRGQLYQETQYF. In DNA, the CDR3 is TGTGCCAGCAGTCCGAGGGGTCAATTGTACCAAGAGACCCAGTACTTC. Full variable domain (missing parts from reference TRBV7-3 and TRBJ2-5): GAGVSQTPSNKVTEKGKYVELRCDPISGHTALYWYRQSLGQGPEFLIYFQGTGAADDSGLPNDRFFAVRPEGSVSTLKIQRTERGDSAVYLCASSPRGQLYQETQYFGPGTRLLVL.

This rearrangement joins TRBV6-5 to TRBJ1-3, with D possibly matching TRBD1 (5 bases). V lost 2 bases and J 0 bases, leaving 11 bases between the germline ends. CDR3 length: 16 amino acids. Germline V gives CDR1 MNHEY, CDR2 SVGAGI. The CDR3 loop is CASSYDSGGSGNTIYF. CDR3 DNA: TGTGCCAGCAGTTACGACTCGGGGGGCTCTGGAAACACCATATATTTT.

In its sample, this clonotype was seen a few times. The chain combines TRBV20-1 with TRBJ2-7, with D perhaps TRBD1 or TRBD2 (7 bases each). CDR1 is DFQATT and CDR2 is SNEGSKA in the germline V gene (reference sequence). The CDR3 totals 13 residues. CDR3 in amino acids: CREFSGGGYEQYF. CDR3 DNA sequence: TGCAGAGAATTCTCAGGGGGGGGGTACGAGCAGTACTTC.

This clonotype appeared a few times. CDR3 sequence (DNA): TGTGCCAGCAGTTTCTACCGTGGGGGGGTAAGCAATCAGCCCCAGCATTTT. Its protein is CASSFYRGGVSNQPQHF. The chain joins TRBV12-3 or TRBV12-4 to TRBJ1-5, with TRBD1 as a possible D gene (5 bases). Deletions cut 3 bases from V and 1 base from J, with 16 bases between. The CDR3 extends over 17 amino acids.

This sequence joins TRBV7-2 and TRBJ2-3; TRBD2 agrees at 8 bases. The germline V gene encodes CDR1 SGHTA and CDR2 FQGNSA. The CDR3 extends over 14 amino acids. The trim removed 5 bases at V and 6 bases at J, leaving 7 bases unmatched. This CDR3 is CASSLRGGVDTQYF. For the CDR3, the DNA is TGTGCCAGCAGCCTCCGGGGGGGGGTCGATACGCAGTATTTT.

In its sample, this clonotype was seen many times. The chain links TRBV4-1 to TRBJ2-3; a weak D match, TRBD1 (5 bases). Germline V gene sequence: CDR1 MGHRA, CDR2 YSYEKL. The V gene lost 2 bases and the J gene lost 1 base, with 10 bases spanning the gap. This CDR3 has 15 amino acids. The CDR3 DNA is TGCGCCAGCAGCCAACCCGACAGCCGCACAGATACGCAGTATTTT. Encoded protein: CASSQPDSRTDTQYF.

This clonotype was recorded once. This may come from a read error, since a much larger clone is one base off. The rearrangement uses TRBV20-1 and TRBJ1-6, with D maybe TRBD1 (5 bases). From germline, CDR1 is DFQATT and CDR2 SNEGSKA (reference sequence). V shed 3 bases and J shed 10 bases, with 19 bases lying between them. CDR3 length: 15 residues. The CDR3 reads CSARLPGTSTSPLHF. CDR3 coding DNA: TGCAGTGCTAGGTTGCCAGGGACTTCGACCTCACCCCTCCACTTT.

The chain has TRBV7-2 and TRBJ2-7; 8 bases are a match to TRBD1. From germline, CDR1 is SGHTA and CDR2 FQGNSA. This CDR3 is 14 amino acids long. Trimming cost V 1 base and J 6 bases; bases outside gene matches: 5. The CDR3 protein is CASSLDRTGSEQYF. Here the CDR3 DNA reads TGTGCCAGCAGCTTAGATCGGACAGGGTCCGAGCAGTACTTC.

There are many counts of this clonotype. The chain uses TRBV7-6 and TRBJ2-1, with D unresolved. V lost 3 bases, J lost 9 bases, and 6 bases lay in between. The V gene's germline CDR1 is SGHVS and CDR2 FNYEAQ. The CDR3 length is 11 residues. The CDR3 spells CASSFRSEQFF. In DNA form, the CDR3 reads TGTGCCAGCAGCTTTAGAAGTGAGCAGTTCTTC.

This clonotype came up once. This chain links TRBV30 with TRBJ2-7; D is possibly TRBD2 (6 bases). V lost 1 base, J lost 1 base, and 8 bases lay in between. The CDR3 has 13 amino acids. Germline lookup yields CDR1 GTSNPN and CDR2 SVGIG (reference sequence). CDR3 region: CAWSGGVSYEQYF. As DNA, the CDR3 is TGTGCCTGGAGTGGGGGGGTTTCCTACGAGCAGTACTTC.

Worth noting for this clonotype: This could be a read error, since a much larger clone is one nucleotide away. The chain carries TRBV18 and TRBJ1-5, with 7 bases lining up with TRBD1. V lost 4 bases, J lost 3 bases, and 6 bases stayed unmatched. Per germline, CDR1 KGHSH and CDR2 LQKENI. The CDR3 length is 15 residues. CDR3 in DNA: TGTGCCAGCTCACGAGACAGGGAGGTCAATCAGCCCCAGCATTTT. This translates into CASSRDREVNQPQHF.

This clonotype was observed a few times. The rearrangement uses TRBV11-2 and TRBJ2-7, with D possibly being TRBD1 (6 bases). The length of the CDR3 is 17 residues. The germline V gene encodes CDR1 SGHAT and CDR2 FQNNGV. V was shortened by 2 bases and J by 5 bases, with 22 bases between the two germline ends. CDR3 sequence: CASSLFRQANHQDEQYF. CDR3 bases: TGTGCCAGCAGCTTATTCCGACAGGCAAACCATCAAGACGAGCAGTACTTC.

Turning to this clonotype: Germline is not matched at one junction end, which may reflect a read error. The rearrangement uses TRBV12-3 or TRBV12-4 and TRBJ2-7; D possibly matches TRBD1 or TRBD2 (5 bases each). This CDR3 is built from 16 residues. CDR3 bases: TGTGCCAGCAGTTTCAGGGACCGTCCCATCACCGGGGAGCTGTACTTC. This codes for CASSFRDRPITGELYF.

The gene calls are TRBV9 and TRBJ2-3; D uncertain. Between the trimmed V and J ends, which lost 3 bases and 3 bases, there was a span of 8 bases. The CDR3 sequence is 13 residues long. Per the germline V gene, CDR1 is SGDLS and CDR2 is YYNGEE. Written as DNA, the CDR3 is TGTGCCAGCAGCGGGGCTGGAACAGATACGCAGTATTTT. It specifies CASSGAGTDTQYF.

This clonotype was detected ten times or more. A read error may explain this, as a much larger clone is one base away. The CDR3 nucleotides read TGTGCCAGCAGCTCCTCCAACTCTGGGGCCAACGTCCTGCCTTTC. This encodes CASSSSNSGANVLPF. The V call is TRBV7-3, the J call TRBJ2-6, with a tentative D call TRBD1 (5 bases). The CDR3 loop spans 15 amino acids. The germline CDR1 and CDR2 sequences are SGHTA and FQGTGA.

In its sample, this clonotype was seen many times. The rearrangement links TRBV20-1 to TRBJ2-5; D is perhaps TRBD1 (5 bases). Trimming shortened V by 1 base and J by 1 base, and 10 bases separated the two germline ends. This CDR3 contains 14 residues. Germline assignment: CDR1 DFQATT and CDR2 SNEGSKA (reference sequence). The CDR3 here is CSARVRATQETQYF. The DNA of the CDR3 is TGCAGTGCTAGAGTCAGGGCTACCCAAGAGACCCAGTACTTC.

Concerning this clonotype: One base away lies a much larger clone, so this may be a sequencing read error. The CDR3 spells CASSLGVGAPSDTQYF. DNA of the CDR3: TGTGCCAGCAGCTTAGGGGTGGGGGCGCCGTCAGATACGCAGTATTTT. The chain employs TRBV11-2 and TRBJ2-3; TRBD1 might be the D (6 bases). V was cut by 1 base and J by 4 bases, with 15 bases left in between. Germline assignment: CDR1 SGHAT and CDR2 FQNNGV. This CDR3 is 16 amino acids long.

In its sample, this clonotype was seen once. The rearrangement joins TRBV5-1 to TRBJ2-1, with TRBD2 matching over 11 bases. Trimming at V came to 0 bases and at J to 8 bases, leaving 7 bases not matched to a gene. The CDR3 spans 16 residues. The germline V gene has CDR1 SGHRS and CDR2 YFSETQ. CDR3 nucleotide sequence: TGCGCCAGCAGCTTGGAAGGACTAGCGGGCGGGGATGAGCAGTTCTTC. Protein sequence: CASSLEGLAGGDEQFF.

This clonotype was counted a few times. With a much larger clone just one base away, this may be a read error. The CDR3 is CASLRGRSSYNEQLF. As DNA, the CDR3 is TGTGCCAGCTTGAGGGGGAGGAGCTCCTACAATGAGCAGCTCTTC. This chain uses TRBV7-2 with TRBJ2-1, with D perhaps TRBD1 or TRBD2 (6 bases each). The CDR3 sequence is 15 residues long. The germline V gene has CDR1 SGHTA and CDR2 FQGNSA.

This clonotype has a count of ten or more. The chain links TRBV4-1 to TRBJ1-4; perhaps TRBD1 as D (5 bases). Germline CDR1 is MGHRA and CDR2 is YSYEKL. This CDR3 region has 16 residues. V lost 3 bases and J 1 base, leaving 12 bases between the germline ends. The CDR3 spells CASSQSTAKTNEKLFF. Here the CDR3 DNA reads TGCGCCAGCAGCCAGTCGACAGCCAAAACTAATGAAAAACTGTTTTTT.

The chain has TRBV7-9 and TRBJ2-5; 10 bases are shared with TRBD2. CDR3 length: 14 amino acids. Looked up from germline, CDR1 is SEHNR and CDR2 is FQNEAQ (reference sequence). The junction had 6 bases not matched to a gene; V was cut back by 6 bases and J by 5 bases. This CDR3 reads CASRTSGPQETQYF. CDR3 DNA sequence: TGTGCCAGCAGGACTAGCGGGCCTCAGGAGACCCAGTACTTC.

Turning to this clonotype: Since the CDR3 does not end with the conserved phenylalanine or tryptophan, this likely comes from a read error. The V call is TRBV5-4, the J call TRBJ2-1; 9 bases are shared with TRBD2. In germline, CDR1 is SGHNT, CDR2 YYREEE (reference sequence). The ends lost 1 base at V and 6 bases at J; junction bases unmatched: 8. This CDR3 is built from 16 residues. This CDR3 is CASSLSLAGLSNEQFL. The CDR3 DNA follows: TGTGCCAGCAGCTTGTCCCTAGCGGGGTTATCCAATGAGCAGTTCCTC.

This clonotype was found many times. The genes are TRBV19 and TRBJ2-3; TRBD2 is a possible D gene (7 bases). Between the trimmed V and J ends, which lost 9 bases and 2 bases, there was a span of 21 bases. Germline lookup yields CDR1 LNHDA and CDR2 SQIVND (reference sequence). This CDR3 region has 16 residues. CDR3 protein: CASRRGAATPTDTQYF. Written as DNA, the CDR3 is TGTGCCAGCAGACGGGGGGCAGCGACTCCCACAGATACGCAGTATTTT.

This clonotype was detected many times. The V and J genes are TRBV15 and TRBJ2-2; no definite D call. The CDR3 extends over 15 amino acids. V was pared by 2 bases and J by 1 base, with 8 bases between. Germline V gene data show CDR1 as LNHNV and CDR2 as YYDKDF (reference sequence). CDR3 DNA sequence: TGTGCCACCAGCAGAATCATGGGGAACACCGGGGAGCTGTTTTTT. Translation: CATSRIMGNTGELFF. The entire variable domain, with the rest obtained from reference TRBV15 and TRBJ2-2, is as follows: DAMVIQNPRYQVTQFGKPVTLSCSQTLNHNVMYWYQQKSSQAPKLLFHYYDKDFNNEADTPDNFQSRRPNTSFCFLDIRSPGLGDTAMYLCATSRIMGNTGELFFGEGSRLTVL.

This clonotype was detected ten times or more. The V call is TRBV11-2, the J call TRBJ2-1; D is unresolved. The germline V gene has CDR1 SGHAT and CDR2 FQNNGV. V shed 3 bases and J shed 7 bases, with 13 bases lying between them. There are 14 residues in the CDR3. As DNA, the CDR3 is TGTGCCAGCAGCTTCGGACCGCTCGTGAATGAGCAGTTCTTC. Protein sequence: CASSFGPLVNEQFF.

This clonotype is a singleton in its sample. A much larger clone lies a single base off, so this may be a read error. The genes are TRBV19 and TRBJ2-7; unclear D gene. The germline V gene encodes CDR1 LNHDA and CDR2 SQIVND (reference sequence). V was pared by 8 bases and J by 6 bases, with 2 bases between. This CDR3 comprises 8 residues. The chain's CDR3 is CASCEQYF. The CDR3 coding sequence is TGTGCCAGTTGCGAGCAGTACTTC.

In this sample, this clonotype turned up many times. The chain has TRBV6-6 and TRBJ2-2; 9 nucleotides line up with TRBD1. Germline lookup yields CDR1 MNHNY and CDR2 SVGAGI (reference sequence). V lost 6 bases to trimming and J lost 6 bases; unmatched junction nucleotides: 5. The CDR3 length is 14 residues. The CDR3 DNA follows: TGTGCCAGCAGACCGGGACAGGGTGCCGGGGAGCTGTTTTTT. Residues: CASRPGQGAGELFF.

CDR3 in DNA: TGCAGCCGTCTGACGGGAGCGAACACCGGGGAGCTGTTTTTT. Translated: CSRLTGANTGELFF. This chain links TRBV29-1 with TRBJ2-2, with a tentative D call TRBD2 (6 bases). Germline V gene lookup returns CDR1 SQVTM and CDR2 ANQGSEA. V was shortened by 8 bases and J by 0 bases, with 13 bases between the two germline ends. The CDR3 has 14 amino acids.